These 28 T cell receptor beta chains were all obtained from the same sample, sequenced in a study of immunodeficiency. Profiled with immunoSEQ multiplex PCR; TCRdb holds only in-frame clones, not every one. Altogether more than 1,000 clones are present, 85% to 95% being singletons, with the ten largest covering about 1.5%. Input material: CD8+ T cells from blood. These receptors all come from a female donor.

The chain recombines TRBV5-1 with TRBJ2-3; no clear D gene. The length of the CDR3 is 14 residues. The germline gives CDR1 SGHRS, CDR2 YFSETQ. V lost 1 base to trimming and J lost 4 bases, with 10 bases between them. CDR3 sequence: CASSLLWRADTQYF. DNA of the CDR3: TGCGCCAGCAGCTTGTTGTGGCGAGCAGATACGCAGTATTTT.

This sequence joins TRBV6-5 and TRBJ2-7, with D hard to call. There are 15 residues in the CDR3. Germline values: CDR1 MNHEY, CDR2 SVGAGI. Trimming pared 5 bases from V and 2 bases from J, leaving 16 bases between. CDR3 sequence reads: CASSLVRTYTYEQYF. The CDR3 DNA reads as TGTGCCAGCAGTCTCGTTCGGACGTACACCTACGAGCAGTACTTC.

This rearrangement joins TRBV12-3 or TRBV12-4 to TRBJ1-1; D is possibly TRBD1 (6 bases). The CDR3 loop spans 13 amino acids. Trimming took off 6 bases at V and 5 bases at J, with 13 bases between the two ends. The CDR3 DNA reads as TGTGCCAGCAGGCCACAGGGTGGGACTGAAGCTTTCTTT. Encoded protein: CASRPQGGTEAFF.

The chain has TRBV7-6 and TRBJ2-6; possibly TRBD1 for D (6 bases). Germline CDR1 reads SGHVS; CDR2 reads FNYEAQ. This CDR3 has 14 residues. Trimming left V 5 bases short and J 13 bases short, with 18 bases between. This CDR3 is CASSQSTGSQVLTF. Written as DNA, the CDR3 is TGTGCCAGCAGCCAAAGCACAGGGTCTCAAGTCCTGACTTTC.

This chain joins TRBV4-1 and TRBJ2-5; 10 bases are shared with TRBD2. The J segment lost 4 bases and the V segment lost 1 base, leaving 12 bases of the junction unmatched. The V gene's germline CDR1 is MGHRA and CDR2 YSYEKL. The CDR3 has 18 amino acids. The CDR3 DNA sequence: TGCGCCAGCAGCCAAGCTGAGGCTAGCGGGAGTTTTGGAGAGACCCAGTACTTC. Protein sequence: CASSQAEASGSFGETQYF.

This CDR3 is CASSIGRGNTEAFF. CDR3 DNA sequence: TGTGCCAGTAGTATAGGGAGAGGGAACACTGAAGCTTTCTTT. V usage is TRBV19 and J usage is TRBJ1-1; D is unclear. Trimming cost V 1 base and J 1 base, with 7 bases left between them. The CDR3 is 14 amino acids. Looked up from germline, CDR1 is LNHDA and CDR2 is SQIVND (reference sequence).

The rearrangement links TRBV5-1 to TRBJ1-1; D gene uncertain. This CDR3 contains 14 residues. V shed 0 bases and J shed 4 bases, with 10 bases lying between them. Per germline, CDR1 SGHRS and CDR2 YFSETQ. CDR3 protein: CASSLVWGGTEAFF. CDR3 in DNA: TGCGCCAGCAGCTTGGTGTGGGGAGGCACTGAAGCTTTCTTT.

The V and J genes are TRBV24-1 and TRBJ1-3, with 9 bases lining up with TRBD1. The germline V gene has CDR1 KGHDR and CDR2 SFDVKD. The trim removed 10 bases at V and 4 bases at J, leaving 19 bases unmatched. This CDR3 contains 18 residues. The CDR3 sequence is CATVGPGQGPVLGNTIYF. CDR3 sequence (DNA): TGTGCCACGGTAGGTCCGGGACAGGGCCCTGTGTTGGGAAACACCATATATTTT.

The CDR3 sequence: CASSQFGQVKNTEAFF. Written as DNA, the CDR3 is TGTGCCAGCAGCCAATTCGGACAGGTTAAGAACACTGAAGCTTTCTTT. The rearrangement uses TRBV5-4 and TRBJ1-1; 7 nucleotides match TRBD1. Losses at the gene ends were 4 bases for V and 1 base for J; bases not matched to a gene: 10. Germline V gene data show CDR1 as SGHNT and CDR2 as YYREEE (reference sequence). The CDR3 consists of 16 residues.

The rearrangement uses TRBV4-1 and TRBJ2-1; 16 nucleotides align to TRBD2. J lost 13 bases, V lost 3 bases, and 9 bases had no gene match. In germline, CDR1 is MGHRA, CDR2 YSYEKL. This CDR3 has 16 amino acids. CDR3 coding DNA: TGCGCCAGCAGCCATCGAGGGACTAGCGGGGGGGGAGGACAGTTCTTC. Translating it yields CASSHRGTSGGGGQFF.

This chain joins TRBV13 and TRBJ1-2; D ambiguous. This CDR3 contains 17 residues. Germline CDR1 and CDR2: PRHDT and FYEKMQ (reference sequence). V lost 5 bases and J 4 bases, leaving 23 bases between the germline ends. The CDR3 protein is CASSGLSTPSTPYGYTF. The CDR3 DNA is TGTGCCAGCAGCGGACTCTCGACCCCCTCAACACCCTATGGCTACACCTTC. Full variable domain (outside the CDR3, taken from reference TRBV13 and TRBJ1-2): AAGVIQSPRHLIKEKRETATLKCYPIPRHDTVYWYQQGPGQDPQFLISFYEKMQSDKGSIPDRFSAQQFSDYHSELNMSSLELGDSALYFCASSGLSTPSTPYGYTFGSGTRLTVV.

This clone was observed once. The gene calls are TRBV3-1 (or the pseudogene TRBV3-2) and TRBJ2-7, with TRBD2 matching 8 bases. The J segment lost 0 bases and the V segment lost 0 bases, leaving 4 bases of the junction unmatched. This CDR3 comprises 16 residues. Germline CDR1 LGHDT, CDR2 YNNKEL (reference sequence). The CDR3 sequence is CASSQDTSGSSYEQYF. The DNA of the CDR3 is TGTGCCAGCAGCCAAGATACCAGCGGGAGCTCCTACGAGCAGTACTTC.

The chain is built from TRBV7-9 and TRBJ1-3; D might be TRBD1 (5 bases). The CDR3 extends over 15 amino acids. CDR1 and CDR2 from the germline V gene are SEHNR and FQNEAQ (reference sequence). The V and J ends lost 5 bases and 2 bases respectively, with 13 bases between them. The CDR3: CASSPTRGAGNTIYF. CDR3 sequence (DNA): TGTGCCAGCAGCCCGACGAGGGGAGCTGGAAACACCATATATTTT.

This clone was counted only a few times. This rearrangement joins TRBV4-1 to TRBJ1-1; TRBD1 might be the D (5 bases). V was pared by 3 bases and J by 1 base, with 18 bases between. CDR1 is MGHRA, CDR2 YSYEKL, per germline. The length of the CDR3 is 17 residues. For the CDR3, the DNA is TGCGCCAGCAGCCATCGTATCTTGGGGCTTGGGAACACTGAAGCTTTCTTT. It translates to CASSHRILGLGNTEAFF.

CDR3: CASSATGTPNYGYTF. In DNA, the CDR3 is TGTGCCAGCAGCGCCACCGGGACTCCAAACTATGGCTACACCTTC. This chain links TRBV9 with TRBJ1-2, with a possible D match to TRBD1 (5 bases). The CDR3 runs to 15 residues. In germline, CDR1 is SGDLS, CDR2 YYNGEE. Trimming shortened V by 3 bases and J by 2 bases, and 14 bases separated the two germline ends.

V usage is TRBV3-1 (or the pseudogene TRBV3-2) and J usage is TRBJ1-1; D is ambiguous. V was trimmed by 0 bases and J by 3 bases, leaving 11 bases between them. This CDR3 contains 15 residues. The germline V gene encodes CDR1 LGHDT and CDR2 YNNKEL (reference sequence). This chain's CDR3 is CASSQDARIDTEAFF. For the CDR3, the DNA is TGTGCCAGCAGCCAAGATGCGAGGATAGACACTGAAGCTTTCTTT.

The chain links TRBV5-6 to TRBJ1-1, with unresolved D. V lost 6 bases, J lost 1 base, and 7 bases lay in between. The germline V gene encodes CDR1 SGHDT and CDR2 YYEEEE. The CDR3 runs to 12 residues. CDR3 sequence reads: CASTQTNTEAFF. The DNA of the CDR3 is TGTGCCAGCACCCAGACGAACACTGAAGCTTTCTTT.

V is TRBV20-1 and J is TRBJ2-7; no reliable D call. Trimming shortened V by 6 bases and J by 7 bases, and 13 bases separated the two germline ends. This CDR3 region has 11 residues. The germline gives CDR1 DFQATT, CDR2 SNEGSKA (reference sequence). CDR3 sequence reads: CSANLLREQYF. The DNA for the CDR3 is TGCAGTGCCAATCTCCTCAGGGAGCAGTACTTC.

The CDR3 sequence is CASSTNREKNTEAFF. The CDR3 DNA follows: TGTGCCAGCAGTACAAACAGAGAAAAGAACACTGAAGCTTTCTTT. The V call is TRBV27, the J call TRBJ1-1; the D is unclear. Trimming took 5 bases from V and 1 from J, leaving 14 bases between them. Germline V gene sequence: CDR1 MNHEY, CDR2 SMNVEV (reference sequence). The CDR3 loop spans 15 amino acids.

CDR3 nucleotides: TGTGCCAGCGGGGGCAATGAGCAGTTCTTC. Its translation is CASGGNEQFF. The chain carries TRBV12-3 or TRBV12-4 and TRBJ2-1; possibly TRBD1 or TRBD2 for D (5 bases each). CDR3 size: 10 residues. Trimming removed 8 bases from V and 6 bases from J, with 5 bases in between.

The chain joins TRBV3-1 (or the pseudogene TRBV3-2) to TRBJ2-5, with 10 nucleotides matching TRBD2. The CDR3 extends over 18 amino acids. V lost 1 base and J lost 1; bases outside the gene matches: 9. Germline V CDR1 and CDR2: LGHDT, YNNKEL (reference sequence). The chain's CDR3 is CASSQGFGRTSGQETQYF. Written as DNA, the CDR3 is TGTGCCAGCAGCCAAGGGTTCGGGAGGACTAGCGGCCAAGAGACCCAGTACTTC.

The chain recombines TRBV5-4 with TRBJ1-1; D uncertain. Germline V CDR1 and CDR2: SGHNT, YYREEE (reference sequence). Between the trimmed V and J ends, which lost 4 bases and 0 bases, there was a span of 1 base. The CDR3 is 11 amino acids. CDR3 amino acids: CASSMNTEAFF. The CDR3 DNA reads as TGTGCCAGCAGCATGAACACTGAAGCTTTCTTT.

The V call is TRBV4-1, the J call TRBJ2-1, with 8 bases aligning to TRBD1. Germline CDR1 MGHRA, CDR2 YSYEKL. The V segment lost 0 bases and the J segment 6 bases; nucleotides outside the gene matches: 4. CDR3 size: 15 residues. The CDR3 spells CASSQDPGQGNEQFF. CDR3 DNA: TGCGCCAGCAGCCAAGACCCCGGACAGGGCAATGAGCAGTTCTTC.

The V call is TRBV3-1 (or the pseudogene TRBV3-2), the J call TRBJ1-2; 7 nucleotides align to TRBD1. With 6 bases clipped from V and 2 bases from J, the junction kept 12 bases outside the gene matches. CDR3 size: 16 residues. Germline assignment: CDR1 LGHDT and CDR2 YNNKEL (reference sequence). As DNA, the CDR3 is TGTGCCAGCAGGGGGACAGAAGGTTCTGTCAACTATGGCTACACCTTC. This translates into CASRGTEGSVNYGYTF.

DNA of the CDR3: TGTGCCAGCAGTTTACATGCGGGACAATACCTTAACTATGGCTACACCTTC. This encodes CASSLHAGQYLNYGYTF. The genes are TRBV27 and TRBJ1-2, with a weak D call TRBD1 (6 bases). The CDR3 covers 17 residues. Germline V gene data show CDR1 as MNHEY and CDR2 as SMNVEV (reference sequence). Trimming removed 2 bases at V and 1 base at J, with 17 bases between.

The genes are TRBV6-6 and TRBJ2-2; no definite D call. Germline CDR1 reads MNHNY; CDR2 reads SVGAGI (reference sequence). The CDR3 length is 16 residues. Trimming took 4 bases from V and 1 from J, leaving 13 bases between them. CDR3 sequence reads: CASSSSVSLNTGELFF. The CDR3 DNA follows: TGTGCCAGCAGTTCCAGCGTCAGTTTGAACACCGGGGAGCTGTTTTTT.

The chain carries TRBV30 and TRBJ2-1; TRBD2 matches 8 bases. The CDR3 is made up of 18 amino acids. Germline V lookup: CDR1 GTSNPN, CDR2 SVGIG (reference sequence). V trimming: 1 base; J trimming: 0 bases; junction bases outside the gene matches: 11. CDR3 nucleotides: TGTGCCTGGAGTGGGCTAGCGGGCGTCCTTGGCTCCTACAATGAGCAGTTCTTC. It is translated as CAWSGLAGVLGSYNEQFF.

This clone was picked up a small number of times. The chain joins TRBV7-2 to TRBJ2-5; possible D gene TRBD2, 6 bases. The V end was cut by 4 bases, the J end by 5 bases, with 14 bases between. Germline loops: CDR1 SGHTA, CDR2 FQGNSA. The CDR3 has 14 amino acids. Here the CDR3 reads CASSSGTGRETQYF. CDR3 coding DNA: TGTGCCAGCAGCTCCGGGACTGGGAGGGAGACCCAGTACTTC.